The 30 T cell receptor beta chains below come from one sample, sequenced in a study of blood T cell repertoires in COVID-19. Generated by immunoSEQ multiplex PCR, the TCRdb table keeps only in-frame clones and is missing some. The sample contains about 200,000 clones, 75% to 90% of which appear only once. Sample: PBMCs or T cells enriched from blood (not recorded which). These receptors were taken from a woman under 40 who had recovered from COVID-19.

This clone has just one count. The rearrangement joins TRBV7-9 to TRBJ2-2; D might be TRBD2 (5 bases). Trimming pared 11 bases from V and 7 bases from J, leaving 11 bases between. CDR3 size: 11 residues. In germline, CDR1 is SEHNR, CDR2 FQNEAQ (reference sequence). The CDR3 is CASPRGGELFF. The CDR3 DNA is TGTGCCTCCCCCCGGGGCGGGGAGCTGTTTTTT.

The chain uses TRBV11-1 and TRBJ2-1; a weak D match, TRBD1 (6 bases). V lost 10 bases and J lost 4, with 8 bases in between. The CDR3 length is 11 residues. Per germline, CDR1 SGHAT and CDR2 FQDESV (reference sequence). This CDR3 is CAIQGYNEQFF. The DNA for the CDR3 is TGTGCCATACAGGGATACAATGAGCAGTTCTTC.

The chain is built from TRBV27 and TRBJ2-5, with TRBD2 as a possible D gene (6 bases). Trimming shortened V by 5 bases and J by 2 bases, and 18 bases separated the two germline ends. The CDR3 length is 16 residues. Germline CDR1 is MNHEY and CDR2 is SMNVEV (reference sequence). The CDR3 sequence: CASSPPGAGTQETQYF. CDR3 coding DNA: TGTGCCAGCAGTCCACCTGGGGCGGGGACTCAAGAGACCCAGTACTTC.

The chain recombines TRBV7-8 with TRBJ2-3; TRBD2 agrees at 10 bases. The CDR3 loop spans 16 amino acids. V lost 3 bases to trimming and J lost 0 bases; unmatched junction nucleotides: 3. From germline, CDR1 is SGHVS and CDR2 FQNEAQ. This CDR3 is CASSLQTSGSTDTQYF. The CDR3 nucleotides are TGTGCCAGCAGCTTGCAGACTAGCGGGAGCACAGATACGCAGTATTTT.

V is TRBV11-2 and J is TRBJ1-1; 11 bases align to TRBD1. The ends lost 3 bases at V and 1 base at J; junction bases unmatched: 13. CDR3 length equals 19 residues. The germline V gene has CDR1 SGHAT and CDR2 FQNNGV. CDR3 amino acids: CASSLWALGTGGENTEAFF. In DNA, the CDR3 is TGTGCCAGCAGCTTGTGGGCGTTGGGGACAGGGGGAGAGAACACTGAAGCTTTCTTT. Full variable domain (missing parts from reference TRBV11-2 and TRBJ1-1): EAGVAQSPRYKIIEKRQSVAFWCNPISGHATLYWYQQILGQGPKLLIQFQNNGVVDDSQLPKDRFSAERLKGVDSTLKIQPAKLEDSAVYLCASSLWALGTGGENTEAFFGQGTRLTVV.

This clone has a single count. The chain is built from TRBV18 and TRBJ1-1; 8 nucleotides agree with TRBD1. Germline V gives CDR1 KGHSH, CDR2 LQKENI. The CDR3 length is 15 residues. V shed 5 bases and J 3 bases; nucleotides not matched to a gene: 8. CDR3 nucleotide sequence: TGTGCCAGCTCATCCCGACAGGGGCGGGACACTGAAGCTTTCTTT. This translates into CASSSRQGRDTEAFF.

This clone has only one observation. This chain links TRBV5-1 with TRBJ1-2; possible D gene TRBD1, 5 bases. The CDR3 has 13 residues. V was trimmed by 3 bases and J by 2 bases, leaving 8 bases between them. Germline CDR1 is SGHRS and CDR2 is YFSETQ. The CDR3 is CASSSTANYGYTF. The DNA for the CDR3 is TGCGCCAGCAGCTCGACAGCAAACTATGGCTACACCTTC.

The chain combines TRBV3-1 (or the pseudogene TRBV3-2) with TRBJ1-5; 7 bases fit TRBD1. V lost 4 bases and J lost 2; bases outside the gene matches: 2. This CDR3 contains 14 residues. Germline V gene sequence: CDR1 LGHDT, CDR2 YNNKEL (reference sequence). CDR3 in DNA: TGTGCCAGCAGCCGCACAGGGGGCAATCAGCCCCAGCATTTT. Translation: CASSRTGGNQPQHF.

Of note for this clone: The missing conserved phenylalanine or tryptophan at the end of this CDR3 makes a read error likely. The DNA is omitted, as the CDR3 cannot be located on it reliably, and the CDR3 follows TCRdb's listing. The V call is TRBV7-9, the J call TRBJ1-1; the table's D call TRBD1 went unverified against the DNA. Germline values: CDR1 SEHNR, CDR2 FQNEAQ (reference sequence). The CDR3 contains 12 residues when both ends are counted. CDR3 residues: CASSLVNRPVAM.

The chain couples TRBV4-1 to TRBJ1-4; a possible D gene is TRBD1 (5 bases). CDR3 size: 14 residues. Germline CDR1 is MGHRA and CDR2 is YSYEKL. The ends were cut back, 5 bases at V and 7 bases at J, with 14 bases in the middle. This CDR3 is CASSDSAWGEKLFF. The CDR3, as DNA: TGCGCCAGCAGCGACAGCGCCTGGGGTGAAAAACTGTTTTTT.

CDR3 sequence: CASTRRSGGLQTQYF. The CDR3 DNA follows: TGCGCCAGCACCCGCCGAAGCGGGGGACTCCAGACCCAGTACTTC. The gene calls are TRBV5-1 and TRBJ2-5; 8 nucleotides line up with TRBD2. After removal of 6 bases from V and 6 bases from J, the junction contained 13 bases not matched to a gene. Per the germline V gene, CDR1 is SGHRS and CDR2 is YFSETQ. The CDR3 totals 15 residues. Filled out from reference TRBV5-1 and TRBJ2-5, the complete variable domain reads KAGVTQTPRYLIKTRGQQVTLSCSPISGHRSVSWYQQTPGQGLQFLFEYFSETQRNKGNFPGRFSGRQFSNSRSEMNVSTLELGDSALYLCASTRRSGGLQTQYFGPGTRLLVL.

The CDR3 nucleotides read TGTGCCAGCAGCTTCGGACAGGGAGTTTGGACTGAAGCTTTCTTT. This encodes CASSFGQGVWTEAFF. The chain carries TRBV11-2 and TRBJ1-1, with TRBD1 identical over 8 bases. The CDR3 is 15 residues long. Germline CDR1 reads SGHAT; CDR2 reads FQNNGV. V lost 3 bases, J lost 5 bases, and 8 bases stayed unmatched.

The gene calls are TRBV23-1 and TRBJ2-7, with D hard to call. Being an ORF, TRBV23-1 has a function that is uncertain. This CDR3 contains 11 residues. Deletions cut 1 base from V and 11 bases from J, with 9 bases between. The CDR3 coding sequence is TGCGCCAGCAGTCAATTGCCTCAGGAGTACTTC. It specifies CASSQLPQEYF.

The chain has TRBV30 and TRBJ1-2; possible D gene TRBD1, 5 bases. Trimming left V 1 base short and J 3 bases short, with 15 bases between. CDR1 GTSNPN and CDR2 SVGIG come from the germline V gene (reference sequence). The CDR3 is 15 residues long. The DNA of the CDR3 is TGTGCCTGGAGTGCATGGGGCCATCGGGACTATGGCTACACCTTC. Protein sequence: CAWSAWGHRDYGYTF.

This sequence joins TRBV7-2 and TRBJ2-2; 8 nucleotides match TRBD1. This CDR3 spans 15 amino acids. With 5 bases clipped from V and 8 bases from J, the junction kept 10 bases outside the gene matches. CDR1 SGHTA and CDR2 FQGNSA come from the germline V gene. As DNA, the CDR3 is TGTGCCAGCAGCCATGGTCCCGGGACAGGAGGGGAGCTGTTTTTT. Residues: CASSHGPGTGGELFF.

V usage is TRBV12-5 and J usage is TRBJ2-7; TRBD2 is a possible D gene (5 bases). CDR1 and CDR2 (germline): LGHNT, FRNRAP. Trimming pared 0 bases from V and 2 bases from J, leaving 11 bases between. The CDR3 length is 15 residues. CDR3 in DNA: TGTGCTAGTGGTTTGGTACTAGGCAAGACCTACGAGCAGTACTTC. It encodes CASGLVLGKTYEQYF.

This clone was counted a few times. This chain links TRBV11-2 with TRBJ1-1; D is ambiguous. The V gene's germline CDR1 is SGHAT and CDR2 FQNNGV. Trimming took 2 bases from V and 1 from J, leaving 5 bases between them. The CDR3 covers 13 residues. The CDR3 sequence is CASSLSPNTEAFF. As DNA, the CDR3 is TGTGCCAGCAGCTTAAGCCCGAACACTGAAGCTTTCTTT.

The chain employs TRBV2 and TRBJ2-7; 15 bases are a match to TRBD2. Germline lookup yields CDR1 SNHLY and CDR2 FYNNEI. V gave up 6 bases and J gave up 6 bases; unmatched junction bases: 6. The CDR3 covers 15 residues. CDR3 nucleotide sequence: TGTGCCAGCAGCGGGACTAGCGGGGGGAATGTCGAGCAGTACTTC. Amino acids: CASSGTSGGNVEQYF.

The chain employs TRBV11-3 and TRBJ2-1; a possible D gene is TRBD1 (5 bases). Trimming took 5 bases from V and 2 from J, leaving 13 bases between them. The CDR3 length is 15 residues. Germline CDR1 is SGHNT and CDR2 is YENEEA. The CDR3 coding sequence is TGTGCCAGCAGCCCACAGGTGTCTACCTACAATGAGCAGTTCTTC. It encodes CASSPQVSTYNEQFF.

The chain is built from TRBV14 and TRBJ1-4; no clear D gene. V was trimmed by 1 base and J by 0 bases, leaving 9 bases between them. Germline V CDR1 and CDR2: SGHDN, FVKESK. This CDR3 region has 16 residues. The CDR3 loop reads CASSQVSFATNEKLFF. The CDR3 bases are TGTGCCAGCAGCCAAGTATCTTTTGCAACTAATGAAAAACTGTTTTTT.

In its sample, this clone was seen once. The J gene is TRBJ1-1, the V gene TRBV7-9, with no clear D. CDR1 is SEHNR and CDR2 is FQNEAQ in the germline V gene (reference sequence). Between the trimmed V and J ends, which lost 5 bases and 1 base, there was a span of 8 bases. The CDR3 runs to 13 residues. The CDR3 reads CASSPPGNTEAFF. In nucleotides, the CDR3 is TGTGCCAGCAGCCCACCGGGGAACACTGAAGCTTTCTTT.

The V call is TRBV2, the J call TRBJ2-7; 12 bases match TRBD2. CDR3 length: 18 residues. Germline CDR1 reads SNHLY; CDR2 reads FYNNEI. The junction had 11 bases not matched to a gene; V was cut back by 1 base and J by 4 bases. The CDR3 DNA reads as TGTGCCAGCAGTGAAGTTTTCGTGGCTAGCGGGAGGGGATACGAGCAGTACTTC. Translation gives CASSEVFVASGRGYEQYF.

The chain employs TRBV29-1 and TRBJ1-2, with a tentative D call TRBD1 (5 bases). CDR1 SQVTM and CDR2 ANQGSEA come from the germline V gene. There are 13 residues in the CDR3. Trimming shortened V by 6 bases and J by 6 bases, and 17 bases separated the two germline ends. In nucleotides, the CDR3 is TGCAGCGTGGGGGGACTCTTTGTGGATGGCTACACCTTC. It yields the protein CSVGGLFVDGYTF.

The V call is TRBV27, the J call TRBJ1-5; no clear D gene. Germline lookup yields CDR1 MNHEY and CDR2 SMNVEV (reference sequence). With 3 bases removed from V and 1 base from J, the gap between germline ends came to 10 bases. CDR3 length: 15 amino acids. Here the CDR3 reads CASSFNSLSNQPQHF. The CDR3 bases are TGTGCCAGCAGTTTTAATAGCCTCAGCAATCAGCCCCAGCATTTT.

The chain uses TRBV19 and TRBJ1-2, with D unclear. Germline assignment: CDR1 LNHDA and CDR2 SQIVND (reference sequence). The CDR3 consists of 13 residues. V gave up 3 bases and J gave up 3 bases, with 8 bases separating them. This chain's CDR3 is CASSILTDYGYTF. In DNA, the CDR3 is TGTGCCAGTAGTATCCTCACGGACTATGGCTACACCTTC.

This clone was picked up a small number of times. The chain links TRBV3-1 (or the pseudogene TRBV3-2) to TRBJ2-7, with D maybe TRBD1 (5 bases). Germline CDR1 and CDR2: LGHDT and YNNKEL (reference sequence). CDR3 length equals 14 residues. V was shortened by 8 bases and J by 3 bases, with 17 bases between the two germline ends. In DNA form, the CDR3 reads TGTGCCAGCGGAAACCTCGGTCAGGGCTACGAGCAGTACTTC. It codes for CASGNLGQGYEQYF.

The count of this clone is one. This chain connects TRBV7-9 to TRBJ2-1, with 13 bases that match TRBD2. The ends lost 5 bases at V and 4 bases at J; junction bases unmatched: 11. Germline CDR1 and CDR2: SEHNR and FQNEAQ (reference sequence). The CDR3 is 18 residues long. CDR3 sequence reads: CASSPRTSGSWNYNEQFF. DNA of the CDR3: TGTGCCAGCAGCCCCAGGACTAGCGGGAGCTGGAATTACAATGAGCAGTTCTTC.

This clone has a single count. This chain uses TRBV5-1 with TRBJ1-2; D is ambiguous. The CDR3 is made up of 15 amino acids. Per the germline V gene, CDR1 is SGHRS and CDR2 is YFSETQ. V gave up 4 bases and J gave up 0 bases, with 13 bases separating them. The CDR3 coding sequence is TGCGCCAGCAGCGCAAGGGAGCCGGCTAACTATGGCTACACCTTC. Translation: CASSAREPANYGYTF.

The chain uses TRBV7-9 and TRBJ2-7; tentatively, D is TRBD2 (5 bases). Trimming cost V 6 bases and J 5 bases, with 14 bases left between them. The CDR3 consists of 13 residues. In germline, CDR1 is SEHNR, CDR2 FQNEAQ (reference sequence). The chain's CDR3 is CASSSGRGNEQYF. The CDR3 DNA sequence: TGTGCCAGCAGTTCCGGACGAGGGAACGAGCAGTACTTC.

The sample holds one count of this clone. This sequence joins TRBV7-2 and TRBJ2-7, with 11 bases matching TRBD1. CDR1 is SGHTA, CDR2 FQGNSA, per germline. V dropped 0 bases and J dropped 7; count of bases not matched to a gene: 8. This CDR3 region has 16 residues. CDR3 in amino acids: CASSLAGQGGFGEQYF. The CDR3 DNA sequence: TGTGCCAGCAGCTTAGCGGGACAGGGGGGATTTGGTGAGCAGTACTTC.